Below, 25 T cell receptor beta chains from the same sample are listed, as sequenced in a study of blood T cell repertoires in COVID-19. Clones were sequenced by immunoSEQ multiplex PCR, and TCRdb holds only the in-frame ones, with some missing. This sample has fewer than 90,000 clones; about four fifths occur once, and the top ten carry 6.3%. The sample taken for sequencing was peripheral blood. The receptors were gathered from a man aged 65-85 years with COVID-19, enrolled during active disease.

The chain combines TRBV10-3 with TRBJ2-7; 11 positions agree with TRBD2. The germline V gene has CDR1 ENHRY and CDR2 SYGVKD. There are 13 residues in the CDR3. Trimming cost V 7 bases and J 5 bases; bases outside gene matches: 4. CDR3 DNA: TGTGCCATCAATAGCGGGAGGGCCAACGAGCAGTACTTC. Residues: CAINSGRANEQYF.

The chain employs TRBV6-5 and TRBJ1-6; tentatively, D is TRBD1 (5 bases). Looked up from germline, CDR1 is MNHEY and CDR2 is SVGAGI. V was cut by 7 bases and J by 9 bases, with 19 bases left in between. The CDR3 spans 15 residues. CDR3: CASTPSGGGGSPLHF. The CDR3 DNA reads as TGTGCCAGCACCCCCTCGGGGGGGGGAGGTTCACCCCTCCACTTT.

This clone was found a few times. The rearrangement links TRBV11-3 to TRBJ2-3, with 7 bases identical to TRBD2. Germline CDR1 SGHNT, CDR2 YENEEA. Trimming cost V 4 bases and J 0 bases; bases outside gene matches: 7. The CDR3 runs to 16 residues. Here the CDR3 DNA reads TGTGCCAGCAGCTCCCTAACAGCGGGGAGCACAGATACGCAGTATTTT. Translating it yields CASSSLTAGSTDTQYF.

V is TRBV11-3 and J is TRBJ2-1; the D is unclear. V dropped 0 bases and J dropped 0 bases, with 6 bases sitting between them. CDR3 length equals 15 residues. Per germline, CDR1 SGHNT and CDR2 YENEEA. CDR3 sequence: CASSLDYDSYNEQFF. In DNA form, the CDR3 reads TGTGCCAGCAGCTTAGACTACGACTCCTACAATGAGCAGTTCTTC. Full variable domain (remainder filled in from reference TRBV11-3 and TRBJ2-1): EAGVVQSPRYKIIEKKQPVAFWCNPISGHNTLYWYLQNLGQGPELLIRYENEEAVDDSQLPKDRFSAERLKGVDSTLKIQPAELGDSAVYLCASSLDYDSYNEQFFGPGTRLTVL.

CDR3 sequence: CASSPPESGHNEQFF. For the CDR3, the DNA is TGTGCCAGCTCACCACCGGAGTCAGGGCACAATGAGCAGTTCTTC. The rearrangement joins TRBV18 to TRBJ2-1; perhaps TRBD1 as D (5 bases). Trimming stripped 0 bases from V and 5 bases from J, with 11 bases between. The CDR3 sequence is 15 residues long. Looked up from germline, CDR1 is KGHSH and CDR2 is LQKENI. Filled out from reference TRBV18 and TRBJ2-1, the complete variable domain reads NAGVMQNPRHLVRRRGQEARLRCSPMKGHSHVYWYRQLPEEGLKFMVYLQKENIIDESGMPKERFSAEFPKEGPSILRIQQVVRGDSAAYFCASSPPESGHNEQFFGPGTRLTVL.

The chain couples TRBV6-1 to TRBJ2-1, with 12 bases identical to TRBD2. The CDR3 is made up of 18 amino acids. The V segment lost 4 bases and the J segment 2 bases; nucleotides outside the gene matches: 9. CDR1 is MNHNS, CDR2 SASEGT, per germline. The chain's CDR3 is CASSVASGRAGTYNEQFF. For the CDR3, the DNA is TGTGCCAGCAGTGTGGCTAGCGGGAGGGCCGGGACCTACAATGAGCAGTTCTTC.

The gene calls are TRBV10-3 and TRBJ2-1; 8 nucleotides match TRBD2. The CDR3 extends over 20 amino acids. The trim removed 6 bases at V and 5 bases at J, leaving 24 bases unmatched. CDR1 ENHRY and CDR2 SYGVKD come from the germline V gene. The CDR3 coding sequence is TGTGCCATCAGACCTGGGGGGGGAGAAGAACTGGGACTAGGAAACAATGAGCAGTTCTTC. Residues: CAIRPGGGEELGLGNNEQFF.

The V call is TRBV24-1, the J call TRBJ2-7; TRBD1 might be the D (6 bases). V dropped 4 bases and J dropped 3 bases, with 9 bases sitting between them. Germline V gene lookup returns CDR1 KGHDR and CDR2 SFDVKD. This CDR3 contains 13 residues. For the CDR3, the DNA is TGTGCCACCAGTGAGGGACAAATCTACGAGCAGTACTTC. Its protein is CATSEGQIYEQYF.

The chain couples TRBV7-6 to TRBJ2-5; D not certain. Germline V gene sequence: CDR1 SGHVS, CDR2 FNYEAQ. Trimming pared 1 base from V and 7 bases from J, leaving 16 bases between. The CDR3 is made up of 15 amino acids. The CDR3 sequence: CASSLGWVGPSTQYF. The CDR3 DNA reads as TGTGCCAGCAGCTTAGGTTGGGTTGGGCCCTCGACCCAGTACTTC.

This chain connects TRBV30 to TRBJ1-1; 9 bases are shared with TRBD1. Germline CDR1 GTSNPN, CDR2 SVGIG (reference sequence). The CDR3 is made up of 14 amino acids. The V and J ends lost 3 bases and 4 bases, in that order; junction bases with no gene match: 6. The CDR3 DNA is TGTGCCTGGAGACGGACAGGGGTGCCCACTGAAGCTTTCTTT. Protein product: CAWRRTGVPTEAFF.

This chain links TRBV7-8 with TRBJ1-4; maybe TRBD1 (5 bases). Germline V gene lookup returns CDR1 SGHVS and CDR2 FQNEAQ. With 5 bases removed from V and 7 bases from J, the gap between germline ends came to 17 bases. This CDR3 region has 15 residues. CDR3 coding DNA: TGTGCCAGCAGCCCCTGGGGGGGACTTAGTGAAAAACTGTTTTTT. Translated, it gives CASSPWGGLSEKLFF.

The chain links TRBV7-2 to TRBJ2-1; D might be TRBD2 (6 bases). There are 15 residues in the CDR3. V shed 0 bases and J shed 3 bases, with 9 bases lying between them. Germline V gene sequence: CDR1 SGHTA, CDR2 FQGNSA. The CDR3 sequence: CASSLASGFYNEQFF. CDR3 in DNA: TGTGCCAGCAGCTTAGCTAGCGGATTCTACAATGAGCAGTTCTTC.

The rearrangement joins TRBV28 to TRBJ2-7; no definite D call. CDR3 length equals 14 residues. CDR1 is MDHEN, CDR2 SYDVKM, per germline. V was shortened by 5 bases and J by 1 base, with 12 bases between the two germline ends. The CDR3 coding sequence is TGTGCCAGCAGTACTATAGGCCTATCCTACGAGCAGTACTTC. Encoded protein: CASSTIGLSYEQYF.

The rearrangement links TRBV6-5 to TRBJ2-7, with 7 bases fitting TRBD2. Germline assignment: CDR1 MNHEY and CDR2 SVGAGI. The CDR3 loop spans 15 amino acids. Trimming removed 6 bases from V and 2 bases from J; junction bases left unmatched: 10. This CDR3 reads CASRRGAGAAYEQYF. CDR3 bases: TGTGCCAGCAGACGTGGGGCGGGAGCCGCCTACGAGCAGTACTTC.

V usage is TRBV10-3 and J usage is TRBJ2-2; tentatively, D is TRBD2 (5 bases). Germline CDR1 ENHRY, CDR2 SYGVKD. The CDR3 covers 15 residues. The V end was cut by 10 bases, the J end by 5 bases, with 20 bases between. The CDR3 DNA reads as TGTGCCACCCAAGCCACGGGTGCGGGTACCGGGGAGCTGTTTTTT. This encodes CATQATGAGTGELFF.

This chain joins TRBV7-9 and TRBJ1-6; D gene uncertain. V dropped 3 bases and J dropped 7 bases, with 4 bases sitting between them. The CDR3 runs to 12 residues. Germline V gene sequence: CDR1 SEHNR, CDR2 FQNEAQ (reference sequence). The CDR3 region is CASSFPNSPLHF. The CDR3 bases are TGTGCCAGCAGCTTCCCAAATTCACCCCTCCACTTT.

This clone was observed a few times. The J gene is TRBJ2-7, the V gene TRBV2; D not certain. The CDR3 contains 11 residues. The germline V and J ends were trimmed by 6 bases and 6 bases, with 9 bases remaining between them. Looked up from germline, CDR1 is SNHLY and CDR2 is FYNNEI. The chain's CDR3 is CASSSGPEQYF. In nucleotides, the CDR3 is TGTGCCAGCAGCTCTGGCCCCGAGCAGTACTTC.

CDR3 loop: CASSYSTGRGTEAFF. As DNA, the CDR3 is TGTGCCAGCAGTTACTCTACAGGGAGGGGCACTGAAGCTTTCTTT. The rearrangement links TRBV6-6 to TRBJ1-1, with TRBD1 as a possible D gene (6 bases). The CDR3 consists of 15 residues. Trimming shortened V by 0 bases and J by 4 bases, and 12 bases separated the two germline ends. Germline CDR1 MNHNY, CDR2 SVGAGI (reference sequence).

This chain joins TRBV27 and TRBJ2-7; D may be TRBD1 (6 bases). The CDR3 is 13 amino acids. V was cut by 4 bases and J by 4 bases, with 11 bases left in between. Germline-derived CDR1 and CDR2 are MNHEY and SMNVEV (reference sequence). DNA for the CDR3: TGTGCCAGCAGTTCACATCAGGGGTACGAGCAGTACTTC. It yields the protein CASSSHQGYEQYF.

The genes are TRBV2 and TRBJ1-6, with 9 positions matching TRBD1. The CDR3 covers 21 residues. The germline V gene encodes CDR1 SNHLY and CDR2 FYNNEI. The V and J ends lost 7 bases and 0 bases, in that order; junction bases with no gene match: 19. The CDR3 DNA reads as TGTGCCAGCATTCCCCGCAGAGGGACAGGGTATTTCAGCTCCTATAATTCACCCCTCCACTTT. Protein sequence: CASIPRRGTGYFSSYNSPLHF.

This clone was counted only a few times. V and J are TRBV4-3 and TRBJ2-3, with TRBD2 matching over 8 bases. This CDR3 spans 18 amino acids. Germline V gene sequence: CDR1 LGHNA, CDR2 YSLEER. The trim removed 4 bases at V and 2 bases at J, leaving 14 bases unmatched. CDR3 in DNA: TGCGCCAGCAGCCCCACCCTACTAGCGGAGGCCCCCACAGATACGCAGTATTTT. Protein product: CASSPTLLAEAPTDTQYF.

This chain connects TRBV4-1 to TRBJ1-4, with unresolved D. The CDR3 runs 14 residues. V was shortened by 0 bases and J by 13 bases, with 15 bases between the two germline ends. CDR1 and CDR2 (germline): MGHRA, YSYEKL. As DNA, the CDR3 is TGCGCCAGCAGCCAAGACACAATAACAGTGAGACTGTTTTTT. Translated, it gives CASSQDTITVRLFF.

This sequence joins TRBV15 and TRBJ1-1; 9 bases align to TRBD1. Germline loops: CDR1 LNHNV, CDR2 YYDKDF (reference sequence). The CDR3 runs to 15 residues. After removal of 5 bases from V and 5 bases from J, the junction contained 9 bases not matched to a gene. The CDR3 nucleotides read TGTGCCACCAGCGATCTAGACAGGGGGGTAACTGAAGCTTTCTTT. Amino acids: CATSDLDRGVTEAFF.

The chain joins TRBV19 to TRBJ1-1; no clear D gene. CDR1 and CDR2 (germline): LNHDA, SQIVND (reference sequence). Trimming took off 7 bases at V and 5 bases at J, with 14 bases between the two ends. This CDR3 is 13 amino acids long. Here the CDR3 reads CASTSVVETEAFF. The DNA for the CDR3 is TGTGCCAGTACCTCGGTCGTAGAAACTGAAGCTTTCTTT.

The gene calls are TRBV19 and TRBJ2-3; TRBD2 aligns across 7 bases. In germline, CDR1 is LNHDA, CDR2 SQIVND (reference sequence). Trimming removed 2 bases from V and 2 bases from J; junction bases left unmatched: 10. The CDR3 has 17 residues. This CDR3 reads CASSISTSARTTDTQYF. CDR3 nucleotides: TGTGCCAGTAGTATAAGTACTAGCGCGAGGACCACAGATACGCAGTATTTT.